Following are 5 T cell receptor beta chains from one sample sequenced in a study of CD8 T cells in ankylosing spondylitis. Points from the study as a whole: Characteristic of ankylosing spondylitis blood, it appeared, was a TCR beta motif comprising roughly eight highly homologous variants.

Antigen specificity for these receptors is unknown. TCRdb fed the 5' RACE reads into MiXCR, producing one record per CDR3 protein. The sample has around 770,000 distinct CDR3 sequences, about 10% seen once. Source material: blood, either unsorted or a sorted T cell fraction (not recorded which). The receptors were sampled from a male donor with ankylosing spondylitis.

J is TRBJ2-4 and V is TRBV12-3 or TRBV12-4; D uncertain. The germline V and J ends were trimmed by 2 bases and 8 bases, with 13 bases remaining between them. The CDR3 contains 14 residues. Here the CDR3 DNA reads TGTGCCAGCAGTTTAAACCCCCCTGGGGACATTCAGTACTTC. Translation: CASSLNPPGDIQYF.

The chain combines TRBV28 with TRBJ2-7; a weak D match, TRBD1 (6 bases). CDR1 and CDR2 (germline): MDHEN, SYDVKM. Trimming pared 6 bases from V and 0 bases from J, leaving 12 bases between. This CDR3 region has 14 residues. CDR3 in DNA: TGTGCCAGCAGACCCACAGGGAGCTCCTACGAGCAGTACTTC. It specifies CASRPTGSSYEQYF.

The chain is built from TRBV7-9 and TRBJ2-5; 7 bases are shared with TRBD2. Germline-derived CDR1 and CDR2 are SEHNR and FQNEAQ (reference sequence). Unmatched junction bases numbered 6, after V lost 6 bases and J lost 2 bases. CDR3 length: 14 amino acids. The CDR3 sequence: CASRGREWQETQYF. The CDR3 nucleotides are TGTGCCAGCAGAGGGAGGGAATGGCAAGAGACCCAGTACTTC.

The table lists this clonotype with many counts. The chain combines TRBV4-3 with TRBJ2-1; no definite D call. V lost 0 bases and J 3 bases, leaving 12 bases between the germline ends. The CDR3 runs to 16 residues. CDR1 is LGHNA, CDR2 YSLEER, per germline. The chain's CDR3 is CASSQDLGILYNEQFF. CDR3 coding DNA: TGCGCCAGCAGCCAAGATCTTGGGATTCTCTACAATGAGCAGTTCTTC.

The chain joins TRBV2 to TRBJ1-5; 10 nucleotides line up with TRBD1. The CDR3 has 15 amino acids. V lost 7 bases to trimming and J lost 2 bases; unmatched junction nucleotides: 5. CDR1 and CDR2 from the germline V gene are SNHLY and FYNNEI. The CDR3 reads CASTWDRGGNQPQHF. The DNA of the CDR3 is TGTGCCAGCACTTGGGACAGGGGTGGCAATCAGCCCCAGCATTTT.